A selection of T cell receptor beta chains follows, all from one sample in a study of blood T cell repertoires in COVID-19. Repertoires were generated with immunoSEQ multiplex PCR, while TCRdb's copy carries only in-frame clones and drops some. The sample lists about 470,000 clones, roughly 87% occurring once. Sequencing was done on a sample of PBMCs or T cells enriched from blood (not recorded which). These receptors all come from a woman aged 18-30 years who had recovered from COVID-19. The CDR3 runs from the conserved cysteine through the conserved F or W. D genes are given only for firm matches. The size field is filled for only some rows; it gives once, few, many or a size class.

v_gene: TRBV19; d_gene: .; j_gene: TRBJ1-4; abundance: .; CDR3aa: CASTLKGGNEKLFF; CDR3nt: TGTGCCAGTACCCTTAAAGGCGGGAATGAAAAACTGTTTTTT
v_gene: TRBV6-4; d_gene: .; j_gene: TRBJ2-3; abundance: .; CDR3aa: CASSGGGSTDTQYF; CDR3nt: TGTGCCAGCAGTGGGGGCGGTTCCACAGATACGCAGTATTTT
v_gene: TRBV18; d_gene: TRBD1; j_gene: TRBJ2-7; abundance: .; CDR3aa: CASSPDDRVGYEQYF; CDR3nt: TGTGCCAGCTCACCAGACGACAGGGTGGGCTACGAGCAGTACTTC
v_gene: TRBV27; d_gene: TRBD1; j_gene: TRBJ1-1; abundance: .; CDR3aa: CASSLRGQGKAFF; CDR3nt: TGTGCCAGCAGTTTACGGGGACAGGGTAAAGCTTTCTTT
v_gene: TRBV11-2; d_gene: .; j_gene: TRBJ1-1; abundance: .; CDR3aa: CASSLEAGTEAFF; CDR3nt: TGTGCCAGCAGCTTAGAGGCGGGCACTGAAGCTTTCTTT
v_gene: TRBV5-1; d_gene: .; j_gene: TRBJ2-5; abundance: .; CDR3aa: CASSFGPGETQYF; CDR3nt: .
v_gene: TRBV7-9; d_gene: TRBD1; j_gene: TRBJ2-3; abundance: .; CDR3aa: CASSLRDSHTQYF; CDR3nt: TGTGCCAGCAGCCTCCGGGACAGCCATACGCAGTATTTT
v_gene: TRBV28; d_gene: TRBD1; j_gene: TRBJ1-3; abundance: .; CDR3aa: CASSLWSGGGNTIYF; CDR3nt: TGTGCCAGCAGTTTATGGTCAGGGGGGGGAAACACCATATATTTT
v_gene: TRBV5-1; d_gene: TRBD1; j_gene: TRBJ1-4; abundance: few; CDR3aa: CASSLVTGGDEKLFF; CDR3nt: TGCGCCAGCAGCTTGGTGACAGGGGGGGATGAAAAACTGTTTTTT
v_gene: TRBV5-1; d_gene: .; j_gene: TRBJ1-6; abundance: .; CDR3aa: CASSLDIQDNSPLHF; CDR3nt: TGCGCCAGCAGCTTGGATATACAAGATAATTCACCCCTCCACTTT
v_gene: TRBV4-1; d_gene: TRBD1; j_gene: TRBJ1-1; abundance: .; CDR3aa: CASSPRDRLNTEAFF; CDR3nt: TGCGCCAGCAGCCCGCGGGACAGGCTCAACACTGAAGCTTTCTTT
v_gene: TRBV11-2; d_gene: TRBD1; j_gene: TRBJ2-3; abundance: .; CDR3aa: CASSLNPGQGFTDTQYF; CDR3nt: TGTGCCAGCAGTTTAAATCCGGGACAGGGTTTCACAGATACGCAGTATTTT
v_gene: TRBV19; d_gene: TRBD2; j_gene: TRBJ2-3; abundance: .; CDR3aa: CASRYSGASHTDTQYF; CDR3nt: TGTGCCAGTAGGTATAGCGGGGCCAGCCACACAGATACGCAGTATTTT
v_gene: TRBV18; d_gene: .; j_gene: TRBJ1-1; abundance: few; CDR3aa: CASSPEGHSNTEAFF; CDR3nt: TGTGCCAGCTCACCGGAAGGACACTCGAACACTGAAGCTTTCTTT